The table lists the clone carrying this T cell receptor beta chain with a count of one. Between the trimmed V and J ends, which lost 2 bases and 3 bases, there was a span of 22 bases. Germline CDR1 reads SNHLY; CDR2 reads FYNNEI. This CDR3 has 18 residues. Measured with immunoSEQ multiplex PCR; TCRdb has only the in-frame clones, and not every one. Among about 330,000 clones listed, more than 75% were seen once. These data come from a study of blood T cell repertoires in COVID-19. The source is a young woman who had recovered from COVID-19. The rearrangement uses TRBV2 and TRBJ1-2, with a tentative D call TRBD1 (5 bases). Sequenced input: PBMCs or T cells enriched from blood (not recorded which). The DNA of the CDR3 is TGTGCCAGCAGTGAAATGTCAGAACAGGCAGATTGGGACTATGGCTACACCTTC. It translates to CASSEMSEQADWDYGYTF.